This T cell receptor beta chain was identified during a study of cytomegalovirus exposure and HLA in healthy donors. Study context: A prior study identified 117 million unique TCR beta sequences from 200 million or so T cells. Study observations and caveats: In a later analysis, most CMV-associated TCR beta chains appeared HLA-restricted. Among the CMV-associated chains, three were confirmed in vitro as specific for CMV antigens.

As to this clone: The target antigen is unknown.

60 Vbeta and 13 Jbeta primers were used in PCR. The repertoire was sequenced with immunoSEQ multiplex PCR; TCRdb's copy has only in-frame clones and lacks some. The sample has 95,000 or so clones, about 76% seen once. With 7 bases removed from V and 4 bases from J, the gap between germline ends came to 16 bases. Germline CDR1 is MNHNY and CDR2 is SVGAGI (reference sequence). The CDR3 runs to 14 residues. Sequenced material: PBMCs. The source is a woman between 40 and 55 years old in good health and CMV-seronegative. This sequence joins TRBV6-6 and TRBJ2-5, with a weak D call TRBD2 (6 bases). This CDR3 reads CASKVGTGGETQYF. DNA of the CDR3: TGTGCCAGCAAGGTGGGAACCGGGGGAGAGACCCAGTACTTC.